This TCR beta chain was profiled in a study of cytomegalovirus exposure and HLA in healthy donors. Study-level information: The same platform used for the 666 first-cohort repertoires was also used for the roughly 120 validation repertoires, as a later analysis reported. Study conclusions and caveats: About 180 TCR beta chains were listed as cytomegalovirus-associated. The classifier was said to identify cytomegalovirus status with high specificity and sensitivity. The tendency of first-cohort TCR clusters to co-occur in the 120 or so validation repertoires was identified by a subsequent analysis.

Turning to this clone: Its antigen is unidentified.

The J segment lost 9 bases and the V segment lost 4 bases, leaving 17 bases of the junction unmatched. The CDR3 contains 17 residues. Germline CDR1 SGDLS, CDR2 YYNGEE. Some clones are missing from TCRdb's copy, which holds only in-frame ones; the method was immunoSEQ multiplex PCR. The sample lists about 180,000 clones, approximately 86% seen once, with about 2.5% in the top ten. The source is a man younger than 35 in good health and CMV-seropositive. The specimen sequenced was PBMCs. This sequence joins TRBV9 and TRBJ2-1; TRBD2 matches at 9 bases. The CDR3 loop reads CASSLSGGRASLGEQFF. The CDR3, as DNA: TGTGCCAGCAGCCTCAGTGGCGGGAGGGCCTCCCTGGGTGAGCAGTTCTTC.